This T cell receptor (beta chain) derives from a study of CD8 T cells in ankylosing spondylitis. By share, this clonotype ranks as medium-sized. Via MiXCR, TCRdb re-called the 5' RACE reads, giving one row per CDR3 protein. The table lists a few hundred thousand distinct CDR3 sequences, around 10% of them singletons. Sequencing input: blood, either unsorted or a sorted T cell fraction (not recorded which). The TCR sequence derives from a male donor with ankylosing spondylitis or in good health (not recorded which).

This CDR3 reads CSAATGEVSPLHF. The CDR3 DNA reads TGCAGTGCCGCAACAGGGGAAGTTTCACCCCTCCACTTT. The V call is TRBV20-1, the J call TRBJ1-6; 7 nucleotides match TRBD1. The CDR3 has 13 amino acids. CDR1 is DFQATT, CDR2 SNEGSKA, per germline (reference sequence). V shed 6 bases, J shed 9 bases, and the junction held 8 bases outside the gene matches.